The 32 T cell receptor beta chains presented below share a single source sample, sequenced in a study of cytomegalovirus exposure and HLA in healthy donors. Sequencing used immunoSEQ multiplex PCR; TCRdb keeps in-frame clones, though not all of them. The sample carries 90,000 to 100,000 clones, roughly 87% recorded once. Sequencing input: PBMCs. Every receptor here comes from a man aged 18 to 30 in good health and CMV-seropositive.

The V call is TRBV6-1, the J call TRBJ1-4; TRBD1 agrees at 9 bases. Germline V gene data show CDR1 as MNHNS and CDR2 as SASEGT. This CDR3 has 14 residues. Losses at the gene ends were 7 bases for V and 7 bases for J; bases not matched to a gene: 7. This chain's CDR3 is CASINRGLGEKLFF. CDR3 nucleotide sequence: TGTGCCAGCATAAACAGGGGGCTCGGTGAAAAACTGTTTTTT.

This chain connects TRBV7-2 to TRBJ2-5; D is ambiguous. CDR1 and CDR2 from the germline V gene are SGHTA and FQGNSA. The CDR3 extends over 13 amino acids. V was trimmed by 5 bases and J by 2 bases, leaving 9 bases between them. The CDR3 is CASSPVLQETQYF. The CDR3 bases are TGTGCCAGCAGCCCCGTTTTGCAAGAGACCCAGTACTTC.

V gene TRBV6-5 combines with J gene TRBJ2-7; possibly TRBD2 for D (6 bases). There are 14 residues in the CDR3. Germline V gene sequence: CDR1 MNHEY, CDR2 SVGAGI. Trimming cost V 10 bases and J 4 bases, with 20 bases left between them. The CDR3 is CATSPTRWGYEQYF. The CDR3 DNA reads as TGTGCCACATCCCCGACTAGGTGGGGATACGAGCAGTACTTC.

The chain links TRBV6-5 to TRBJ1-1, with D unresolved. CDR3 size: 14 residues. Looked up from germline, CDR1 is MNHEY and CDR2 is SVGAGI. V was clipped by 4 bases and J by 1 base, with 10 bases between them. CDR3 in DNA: TGTGCCAGCAGTTTTCGGCGGCGGAACACTGAAGCTTTCTTT. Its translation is CASSFRRRNTEAFF.

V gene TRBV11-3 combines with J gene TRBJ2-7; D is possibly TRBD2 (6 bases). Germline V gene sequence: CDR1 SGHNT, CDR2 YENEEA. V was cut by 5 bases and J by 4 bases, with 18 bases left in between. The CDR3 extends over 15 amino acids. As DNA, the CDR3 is TGTGCCAGCAGCCCCCCTGGAGGGCGGCCTTACGAGCAGTACTTC. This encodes CASSPPGGRPYEQYF. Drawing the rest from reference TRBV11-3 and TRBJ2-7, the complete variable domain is EAGVVQSPRYKIIEKKQPVAFWCNPISGHNTLYWYLQNLGQGPELLIRYENEEAVDDSQLPKDRFSAERLKGVDSTLKIQPAELGDSAVYLCASSPPGGRPYEQYFGPGTRLTVT.

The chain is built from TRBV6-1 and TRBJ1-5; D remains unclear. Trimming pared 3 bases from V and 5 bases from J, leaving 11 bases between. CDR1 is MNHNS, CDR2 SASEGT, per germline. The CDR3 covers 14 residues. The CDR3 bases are TGTGCCAGCAGTGATAATGAGCCCTATCAGCCCCAGCATTTT. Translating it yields CASSDNEPYQPQHF.

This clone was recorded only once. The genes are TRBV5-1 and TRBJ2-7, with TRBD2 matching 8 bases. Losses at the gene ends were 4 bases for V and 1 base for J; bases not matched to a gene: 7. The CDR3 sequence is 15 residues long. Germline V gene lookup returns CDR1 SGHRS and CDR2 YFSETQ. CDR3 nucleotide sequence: TGCGCCAGCAGCCCGGGGGGGGGCGCATCCTACGAGCAGTACTTC. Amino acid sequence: CASSPGGGASYEQYF. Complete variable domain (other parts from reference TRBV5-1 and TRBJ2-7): KAGVTQTPRYLIKTRGQQVTLSCSPISGHRSVSWYQQTPGQGLQFLFEYFSETQRNKGNFPGRFSGRQFSNSRSEMNVSTLELGDSALYLCASSPGGGASYEQYFGPGTRLTVT.

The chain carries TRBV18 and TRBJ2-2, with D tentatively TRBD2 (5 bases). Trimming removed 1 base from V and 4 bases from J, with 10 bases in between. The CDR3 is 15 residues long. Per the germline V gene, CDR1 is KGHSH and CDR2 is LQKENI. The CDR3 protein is CASSPLTAGTGELFF. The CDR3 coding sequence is TGTGCCAGCTCACCACTAACGGCGGGCACCGGGGAGCTGTTTTTT.

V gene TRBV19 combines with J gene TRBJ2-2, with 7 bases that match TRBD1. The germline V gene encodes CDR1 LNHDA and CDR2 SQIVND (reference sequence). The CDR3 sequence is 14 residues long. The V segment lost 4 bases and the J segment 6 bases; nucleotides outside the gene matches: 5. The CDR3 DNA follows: TGTGCCAGTAGTACAAACAGGGGCCCCGGGGAGCTGTTTTTT. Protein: CASSTNRGPGELFF.

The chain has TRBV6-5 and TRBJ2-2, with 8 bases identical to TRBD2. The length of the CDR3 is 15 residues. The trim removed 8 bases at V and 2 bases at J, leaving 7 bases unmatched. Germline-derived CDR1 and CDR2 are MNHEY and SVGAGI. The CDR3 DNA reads TGTGCCAGCGGAGCACTAGCGGCAAACACCGGGGAGCTGTTTTTT. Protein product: CASGALAANTGELFF.

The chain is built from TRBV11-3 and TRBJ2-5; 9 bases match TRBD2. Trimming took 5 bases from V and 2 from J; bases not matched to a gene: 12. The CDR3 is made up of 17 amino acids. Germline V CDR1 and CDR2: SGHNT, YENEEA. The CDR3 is CASSLGASSGVQETQYF. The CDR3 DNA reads TGTGCCAGCAGCCTAGGCGCGTCTAGCGGGGTTCAAGAGACCCAGTACTTC.

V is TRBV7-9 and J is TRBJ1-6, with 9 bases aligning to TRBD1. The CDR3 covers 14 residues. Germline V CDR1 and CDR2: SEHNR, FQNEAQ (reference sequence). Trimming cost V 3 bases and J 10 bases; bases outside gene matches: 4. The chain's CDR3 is CASSFGTGNSPLHF. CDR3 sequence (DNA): TGTGCCAGCAGCTTCGGGACAGGGAACTCACCCCTCCACTTT.

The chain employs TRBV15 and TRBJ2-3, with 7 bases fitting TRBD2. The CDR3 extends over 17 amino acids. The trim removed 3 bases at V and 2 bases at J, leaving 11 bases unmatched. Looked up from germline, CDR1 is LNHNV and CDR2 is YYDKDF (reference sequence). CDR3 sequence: CATSRPLGGGTTDTQYF. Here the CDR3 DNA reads TGTGCCACCAGCAGGCCGCTCGGCGGGGGAACCACAGATACGCAGTATTTT.

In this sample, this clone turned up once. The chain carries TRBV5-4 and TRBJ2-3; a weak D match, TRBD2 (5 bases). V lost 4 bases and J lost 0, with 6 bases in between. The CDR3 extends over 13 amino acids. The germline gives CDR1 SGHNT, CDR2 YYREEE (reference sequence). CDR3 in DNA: TGTGCCAGCAGCCGCGGGAGCACAGATACGCAGTATTTT. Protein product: CASSRGSTDTQYF.

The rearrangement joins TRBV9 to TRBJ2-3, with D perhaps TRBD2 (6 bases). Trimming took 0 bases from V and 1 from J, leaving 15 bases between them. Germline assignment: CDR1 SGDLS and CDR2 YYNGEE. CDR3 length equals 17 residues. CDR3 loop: CASSVDRFGGGTDTQYF. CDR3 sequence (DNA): TGTGCCAGCAGCGTAGATCGATTCGGCGGGGGCACAGATACGCAGTATTTT.

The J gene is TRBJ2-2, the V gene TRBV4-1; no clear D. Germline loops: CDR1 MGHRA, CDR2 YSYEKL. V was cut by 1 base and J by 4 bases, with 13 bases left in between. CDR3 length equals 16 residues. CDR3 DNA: TGCGCCAGCAGCCAAGTGAACCTTGTGAGCACCGGGGAGCTGTTTTTT. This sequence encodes CASSQVNLVSTGELFF.

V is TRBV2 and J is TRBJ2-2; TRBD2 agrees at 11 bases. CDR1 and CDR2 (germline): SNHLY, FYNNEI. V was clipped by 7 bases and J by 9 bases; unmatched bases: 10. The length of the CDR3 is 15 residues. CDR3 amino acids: CASKEIAGGPRELFF. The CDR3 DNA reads TGTGCCAGCAAAGAAATAGCGGGGGGGCCGCGGGAGCTGTTTTTT.

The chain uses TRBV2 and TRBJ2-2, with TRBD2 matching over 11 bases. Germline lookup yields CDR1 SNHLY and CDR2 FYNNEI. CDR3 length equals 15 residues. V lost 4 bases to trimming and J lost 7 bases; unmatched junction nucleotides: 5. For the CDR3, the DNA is TGTGCCAGCAGTGTAACTAGCGGGAGTCACGGGGAGCTGTTTTTT. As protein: CASSVTSGSHGELFF. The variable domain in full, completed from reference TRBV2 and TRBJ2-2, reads EPEVTQTPSHQVTQMGQEVILRCVPISNHLYFYWYRQILGQKVEFLVSFYNNEISEKSEIFDDQFSVERPDGSNFTLKIRSTKLEDSAMYFCASSVTSGSHGELFFGEGSRLTVL.

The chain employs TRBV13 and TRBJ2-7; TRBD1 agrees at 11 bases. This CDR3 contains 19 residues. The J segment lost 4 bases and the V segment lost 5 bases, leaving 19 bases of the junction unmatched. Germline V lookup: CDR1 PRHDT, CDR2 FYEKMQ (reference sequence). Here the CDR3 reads CASSIRTGGEPGVAYEQYF. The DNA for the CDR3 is TGTGCCAGCAGCATCAGGACAGGGGGCGAACCCGGGGTCGCATACGAGCAGTACTTC.

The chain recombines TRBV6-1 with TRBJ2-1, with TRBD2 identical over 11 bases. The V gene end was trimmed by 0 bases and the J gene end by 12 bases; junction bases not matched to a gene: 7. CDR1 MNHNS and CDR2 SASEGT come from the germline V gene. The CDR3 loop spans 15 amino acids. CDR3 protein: CASSEAIAGGSAQFF. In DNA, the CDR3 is TGTGCCAGCAGTGAAGCGATAGCGGGGGGGTCCGCGCAGTTCTTC.

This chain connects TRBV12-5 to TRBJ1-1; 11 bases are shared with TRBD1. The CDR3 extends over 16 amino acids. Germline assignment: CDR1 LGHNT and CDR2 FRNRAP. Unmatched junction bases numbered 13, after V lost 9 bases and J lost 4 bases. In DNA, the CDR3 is TGTGCTAGCGAAACGGGACAGGGGGAACGGGGCACTGAAGCTTTCTTT. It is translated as CASETGQGERGTEAFF.

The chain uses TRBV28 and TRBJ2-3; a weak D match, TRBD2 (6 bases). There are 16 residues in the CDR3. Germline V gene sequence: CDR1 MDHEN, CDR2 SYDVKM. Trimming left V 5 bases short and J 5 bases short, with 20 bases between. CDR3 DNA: TGTGCCAGCAGTCCGCCCGGCGGGAATGCGCGAGATACGCAGTATTTT. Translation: CASSPPGGNARDTQYF.

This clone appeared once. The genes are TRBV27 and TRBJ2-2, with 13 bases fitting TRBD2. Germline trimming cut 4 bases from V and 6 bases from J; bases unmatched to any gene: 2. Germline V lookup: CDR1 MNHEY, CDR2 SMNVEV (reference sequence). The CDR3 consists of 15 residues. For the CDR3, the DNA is TGTGCCAGCAGTTCGGGACTAGCGGGACCCGGGGAGCTGTTTTTT. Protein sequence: CASSSGLAGPGELFF.

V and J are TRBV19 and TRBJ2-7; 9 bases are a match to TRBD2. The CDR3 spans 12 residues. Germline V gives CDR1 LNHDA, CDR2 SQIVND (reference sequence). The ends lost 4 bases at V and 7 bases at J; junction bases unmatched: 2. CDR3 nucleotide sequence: TGTGCCAGTAGTAGCGGGGGGGTTGAGCAGTACTTC. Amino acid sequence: CASSSGGVEQYF.

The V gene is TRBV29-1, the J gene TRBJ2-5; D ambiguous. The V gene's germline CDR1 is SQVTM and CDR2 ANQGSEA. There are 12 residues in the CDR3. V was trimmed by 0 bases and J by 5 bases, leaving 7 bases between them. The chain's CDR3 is CSVEDLLETQYF. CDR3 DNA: TGCAGCGTTGAAGATCTTCTGGAGACCCAGTACTTC.

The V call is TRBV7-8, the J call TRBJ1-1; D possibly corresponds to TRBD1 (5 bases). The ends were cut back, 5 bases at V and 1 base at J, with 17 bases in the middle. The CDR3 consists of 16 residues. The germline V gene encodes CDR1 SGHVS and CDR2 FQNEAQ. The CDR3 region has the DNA TGTGCCAGCAGCCCAGGCCTTGGGGGGACGAACACTGAAGCTTTCTTT. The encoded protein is CASSPGLGGTNTEAFF.

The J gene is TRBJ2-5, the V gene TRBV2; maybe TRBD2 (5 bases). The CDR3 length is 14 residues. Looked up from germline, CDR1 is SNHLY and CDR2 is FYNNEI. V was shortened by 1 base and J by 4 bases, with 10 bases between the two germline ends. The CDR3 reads CASSEDGKGETQYF. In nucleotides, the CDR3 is TGTGCCAGCAGTGAAGACGGGAAAGGAGAGACCCAGTACTTC.

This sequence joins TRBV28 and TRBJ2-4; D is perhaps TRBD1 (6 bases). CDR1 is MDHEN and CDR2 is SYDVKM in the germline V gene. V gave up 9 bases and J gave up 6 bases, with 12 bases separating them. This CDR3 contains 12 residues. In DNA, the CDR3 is TGTGCCAGTGGAAAACAGGGAAACATTCAGTACTTC. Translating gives CASGKQGNIQYF.

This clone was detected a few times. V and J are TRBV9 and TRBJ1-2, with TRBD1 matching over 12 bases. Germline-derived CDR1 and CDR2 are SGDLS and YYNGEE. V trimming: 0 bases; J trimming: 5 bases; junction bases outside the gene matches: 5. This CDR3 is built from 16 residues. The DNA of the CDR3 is TGTGCCAGCAGCGTAGGGGGGACAGGGGGCAAATATGGCTACACCTTC. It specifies CASSVGGTGGKYGYTF.

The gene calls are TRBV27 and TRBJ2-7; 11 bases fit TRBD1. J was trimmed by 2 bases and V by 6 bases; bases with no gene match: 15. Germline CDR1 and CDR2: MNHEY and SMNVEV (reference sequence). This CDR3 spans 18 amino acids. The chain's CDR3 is CASRKIWSPGQGAYEQYF. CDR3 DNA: TGTGCCAGCAGGAAAATTTGGTCGCCGGGACAGGGGGCCTACGAGCAGTACTTC.

CDR3 residues: CASSVVGLAAGELFF. The CDR3 DNA reads as TGTGCCAGCAGCGTAGTAGGTCTAGCGGCCGGGGAGCTGTTTTTT. The chain uses TRBV9 and TRBJ2-2; 7 bases line up with TRBD2. V dropped 0 bases and J dropped 6; count of bases not matched to a gene: 5. The CDR3 is 15 amino acids. Germline lookup yields CDR1 SGDLS and CDR2 YYNGEE.

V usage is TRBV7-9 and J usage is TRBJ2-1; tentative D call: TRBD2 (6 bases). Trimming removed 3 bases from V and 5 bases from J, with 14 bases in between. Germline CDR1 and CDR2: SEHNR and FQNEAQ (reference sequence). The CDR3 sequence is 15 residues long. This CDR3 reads CASSFSRGLDNEQFF. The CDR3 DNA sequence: TGTGCCAGCAGCTTTTCACGGGGGTTGGACAATGAGCAGTTCTTC.